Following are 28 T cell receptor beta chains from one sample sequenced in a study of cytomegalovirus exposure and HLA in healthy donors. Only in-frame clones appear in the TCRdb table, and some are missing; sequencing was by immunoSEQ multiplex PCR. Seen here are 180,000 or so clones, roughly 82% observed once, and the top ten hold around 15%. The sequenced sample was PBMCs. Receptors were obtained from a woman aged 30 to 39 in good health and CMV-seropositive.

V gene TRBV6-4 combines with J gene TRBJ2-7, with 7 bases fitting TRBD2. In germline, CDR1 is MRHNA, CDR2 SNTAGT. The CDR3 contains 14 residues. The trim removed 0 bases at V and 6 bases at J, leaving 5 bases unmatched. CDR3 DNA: TGTGCCAGCAGTGACTCATTCGGGGGGACCGAGCAGTACTTC. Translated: CASSDSFGGTEQYF.

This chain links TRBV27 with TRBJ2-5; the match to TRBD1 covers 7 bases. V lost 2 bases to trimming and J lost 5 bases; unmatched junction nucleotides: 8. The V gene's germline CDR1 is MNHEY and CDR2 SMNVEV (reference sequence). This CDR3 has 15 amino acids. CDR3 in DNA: TGTGCCAGCAGTTTAGAGACAGGGCGCCTGGAGACCCAGTACTTC. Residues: CASSLETGRLETQYF.

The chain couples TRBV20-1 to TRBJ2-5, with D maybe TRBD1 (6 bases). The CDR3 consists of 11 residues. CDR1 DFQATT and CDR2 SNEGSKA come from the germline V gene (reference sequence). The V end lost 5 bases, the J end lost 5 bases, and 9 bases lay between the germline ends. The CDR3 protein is CSAQGMETQYF. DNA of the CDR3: TGCAGTGCTCAGGGGATGGAGACCCAGTACTTC.

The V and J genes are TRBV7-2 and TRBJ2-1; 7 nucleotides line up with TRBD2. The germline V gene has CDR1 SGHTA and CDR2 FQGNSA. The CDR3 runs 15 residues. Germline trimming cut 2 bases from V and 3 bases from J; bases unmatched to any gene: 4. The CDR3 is CASSLRGDYYNEQFF. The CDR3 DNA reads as TGTGCCAGCAGCTTAAGAGGGGACTACTACAATGAGCAGTTCTTC.

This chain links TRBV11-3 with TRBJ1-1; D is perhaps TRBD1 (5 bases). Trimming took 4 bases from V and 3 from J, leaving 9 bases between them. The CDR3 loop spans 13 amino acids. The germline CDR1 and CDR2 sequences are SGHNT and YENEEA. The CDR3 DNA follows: TGTGCCAGCAGCTCCGACAGCTACACTGAAGCTTTCTTT. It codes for CASSSDSYTEAFF. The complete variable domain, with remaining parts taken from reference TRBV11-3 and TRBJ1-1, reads EAGVVQSPRYKIIEKKQPVAFWCNPISGHNTLYWYLQNLGQGPELLIRYENEEAVDDSQLPKDRFSAERLKGVDSTLKIQPAELGDSAVYLCASSSDSYTEAFFGQGTRLTVV.

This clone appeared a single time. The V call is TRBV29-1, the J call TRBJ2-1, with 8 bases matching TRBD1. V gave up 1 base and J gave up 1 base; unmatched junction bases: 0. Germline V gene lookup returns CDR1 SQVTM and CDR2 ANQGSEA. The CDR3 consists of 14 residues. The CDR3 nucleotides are TGCAGCGTTGAAGGGACAGGGTCCTACAATGAGCAGTTCTTC. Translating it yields CSVEGTGSYNEQFF.

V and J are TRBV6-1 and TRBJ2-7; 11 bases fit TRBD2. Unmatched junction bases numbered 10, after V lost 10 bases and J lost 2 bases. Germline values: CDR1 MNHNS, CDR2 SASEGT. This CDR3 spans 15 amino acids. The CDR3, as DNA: TGTGCCACTACTAGCGGGGGCTCTAACACCTACGAGCAGTACTTC. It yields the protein CATTSGGSNTYEQYF.

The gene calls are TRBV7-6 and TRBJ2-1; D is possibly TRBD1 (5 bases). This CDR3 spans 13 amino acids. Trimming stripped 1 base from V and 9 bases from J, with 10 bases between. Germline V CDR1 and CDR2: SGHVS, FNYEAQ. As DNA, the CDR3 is TGTGCCAGCAGCTTAGTAGGGGCGGCTGAGCAGTTCTTC. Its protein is CASSLVGAAEQFF.

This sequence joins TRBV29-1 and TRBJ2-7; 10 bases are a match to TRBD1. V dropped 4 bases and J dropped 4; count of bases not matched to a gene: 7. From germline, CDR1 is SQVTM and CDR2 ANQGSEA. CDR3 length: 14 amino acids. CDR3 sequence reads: CSVVETGGGYEQYF. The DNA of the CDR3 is TGCAGCGTTGTCGAGACAGGGGGCGGTTACGAGCAGTACTTC.

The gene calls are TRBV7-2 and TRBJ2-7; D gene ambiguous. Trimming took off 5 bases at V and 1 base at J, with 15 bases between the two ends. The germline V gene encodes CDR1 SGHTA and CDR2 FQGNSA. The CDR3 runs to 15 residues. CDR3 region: CASSPEQIRSYEQYF. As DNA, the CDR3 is TGTGCCAGCAGCCCCGAACAGATAAGGTCCTACGAGCAGTACTTC.

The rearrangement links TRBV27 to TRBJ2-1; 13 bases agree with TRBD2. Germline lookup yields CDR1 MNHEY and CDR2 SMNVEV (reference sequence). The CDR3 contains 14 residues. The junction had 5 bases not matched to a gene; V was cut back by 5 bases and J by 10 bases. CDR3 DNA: TGTGCCAGCAGTCACGGACTAGCGGGAGCGGAGCAGTTCTTC. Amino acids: CASSHGLAGAEQFF.

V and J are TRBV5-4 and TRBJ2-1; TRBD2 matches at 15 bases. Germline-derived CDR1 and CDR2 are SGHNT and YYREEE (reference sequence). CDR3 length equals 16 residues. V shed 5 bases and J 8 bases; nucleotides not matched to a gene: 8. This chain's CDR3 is CASSQGLAGGPHEQFF. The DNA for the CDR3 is TGTGCCAGCAGTCAAGGACTAGCGGGAGGGCCCCATGAGCAGTTCTTC.

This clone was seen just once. Here the CDR3 reads CASSSKPTSGSTQETQYF. The CDR3 DNA reads as TGCGCCAGCAGCAGCAAGCCTACTAGCGGGAGCACCCAAGAGACCCAGTACTTC. The rearrangement links TRBV5-1 to TRBJ2-5; 11 bases agree with TRBD2. V shed 4 bases, J shed 1 base, and the junction held 12 bases outside the gene matches. Germline loops: CDR1 SGHRS, CDR2 YFSETQ. The CDR3 extends over 18 amino acids.

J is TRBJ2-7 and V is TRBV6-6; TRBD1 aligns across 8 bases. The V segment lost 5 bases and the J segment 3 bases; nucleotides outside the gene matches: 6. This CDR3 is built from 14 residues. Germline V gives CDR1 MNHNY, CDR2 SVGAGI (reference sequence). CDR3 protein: CASSKQGGVYEQYF. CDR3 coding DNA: TGTGCCAGCAGTAAACAGGGGGGAGTCTACGAGCAGTACTTC.

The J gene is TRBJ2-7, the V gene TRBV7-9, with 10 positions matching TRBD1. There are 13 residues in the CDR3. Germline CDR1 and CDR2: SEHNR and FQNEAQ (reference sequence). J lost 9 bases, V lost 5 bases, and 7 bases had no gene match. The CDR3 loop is CASSRTGGNWQYF. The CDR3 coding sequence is TGTGCCAGCAGCCGGACAGGGGGAAATTGGCAGTACTTC.

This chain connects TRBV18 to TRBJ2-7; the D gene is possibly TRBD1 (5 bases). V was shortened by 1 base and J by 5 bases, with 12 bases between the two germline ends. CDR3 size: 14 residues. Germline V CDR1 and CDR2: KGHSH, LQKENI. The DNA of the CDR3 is TGTGCCAGCTCACCACAGGTAGGGGATCACGAGCAGTACTTC. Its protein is CASSPQVGDHEQYF.

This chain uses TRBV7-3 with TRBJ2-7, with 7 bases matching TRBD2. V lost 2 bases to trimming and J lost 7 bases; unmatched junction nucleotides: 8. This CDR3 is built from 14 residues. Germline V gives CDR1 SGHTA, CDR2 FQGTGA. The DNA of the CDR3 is TGTGCCAGCAGCTTAGTGAGCGGGGCTGGAGAGCAGTACTTC. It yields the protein CASSLVSGAGEQYF. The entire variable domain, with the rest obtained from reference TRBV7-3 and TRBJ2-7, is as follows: GAGVSQTPSNKVTEKGKYVELRCDPISGHTALYWYRQSLGQGPEFLIYFQGTGAADDSGLPNDRFFAVRPEGSVSTLKIQRTERGDSAVYLCASSLVSGAGEQYFGPGTRLTVT.

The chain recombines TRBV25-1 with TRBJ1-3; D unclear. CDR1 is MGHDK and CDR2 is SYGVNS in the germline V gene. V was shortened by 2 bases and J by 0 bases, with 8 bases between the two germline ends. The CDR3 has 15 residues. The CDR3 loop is CASSELGISGNTIYF. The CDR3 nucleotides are TGTGCCAGCAGTGAACTCGGGATCTCTGGAAACACCATATATTTT.

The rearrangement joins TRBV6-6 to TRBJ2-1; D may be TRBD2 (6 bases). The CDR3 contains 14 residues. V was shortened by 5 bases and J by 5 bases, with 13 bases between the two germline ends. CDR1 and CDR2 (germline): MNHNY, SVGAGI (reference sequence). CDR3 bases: TGTGCCAGCAGTGACAGCGGGTACGACAATGAGCAGTTCTTC. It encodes CASSDSGYDNEQFF.

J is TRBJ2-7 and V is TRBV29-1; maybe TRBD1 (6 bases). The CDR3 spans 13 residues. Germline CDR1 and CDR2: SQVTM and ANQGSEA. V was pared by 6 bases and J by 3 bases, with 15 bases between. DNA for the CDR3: TGCAGCGTGGAACAGGGTGTCAGCTACGAGCAGTACTTC. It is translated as CSVEQGVSYEQYF.

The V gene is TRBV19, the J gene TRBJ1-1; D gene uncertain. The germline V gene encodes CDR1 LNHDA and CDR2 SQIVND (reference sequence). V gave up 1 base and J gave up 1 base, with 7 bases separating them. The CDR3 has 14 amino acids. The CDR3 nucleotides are TGTGCCAGTAGTATAGTGCGGAAGAACACTGAAGCTTTCTTT. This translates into CASSIVRKNTEAFF.

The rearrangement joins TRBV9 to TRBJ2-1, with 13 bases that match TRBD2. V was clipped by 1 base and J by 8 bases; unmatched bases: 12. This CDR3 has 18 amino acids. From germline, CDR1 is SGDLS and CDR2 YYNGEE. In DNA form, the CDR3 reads TGTGCCAGCAGCGTAATAGATGACGGGACTAGCGGGACCTATGAGCAGTTCTTC. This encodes CASSVIDDGTSGTYEQFF.

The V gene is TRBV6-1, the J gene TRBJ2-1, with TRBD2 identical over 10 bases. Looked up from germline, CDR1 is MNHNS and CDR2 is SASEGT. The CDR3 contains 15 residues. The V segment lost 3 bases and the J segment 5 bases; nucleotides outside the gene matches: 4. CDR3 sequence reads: CASSDSGRPHNEQFF. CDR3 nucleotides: TGTGCCAGCAGTGATAGCGGGAGGCCCCACAATGAGCAGTTCTTC.

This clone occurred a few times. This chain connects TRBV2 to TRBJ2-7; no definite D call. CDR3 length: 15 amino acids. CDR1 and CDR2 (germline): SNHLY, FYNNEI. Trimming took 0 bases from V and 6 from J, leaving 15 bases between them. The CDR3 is CASSEALAKSGEQYF. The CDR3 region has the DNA TGTGCCAGCAGTGAAGCGCTTGCGAAGTCGGGCGAGCAGTACTTC. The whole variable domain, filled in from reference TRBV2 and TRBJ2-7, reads EPEVTQTPSHQVTQMGQEVILRCVPISNHLYFYWYRQILGQKVEFLVSFYNNEISEKSEIFDDQFSVERPDGSNFTLKIRSTKLEDSAMYFCASSEALAKSGEQYFGPGTRLTVT.

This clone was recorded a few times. The CDR3 loop reads CASRETVGQHFFF. The CDR3 DNA reads TGTGCCAGCAGAGAGACGGTAGGACAGCACTTTTTTTTT. The chain links TRBV6-1 to TRBJ1-4; D might be TRBD1 (6 bases). From germline, CDR1 is MNHNS and CDR2 SASEGT. Between the trimmed V and J ends, which lost 6 bases and 17 bases, there was a span of 22 bases. This CDR3 has 13 residues.

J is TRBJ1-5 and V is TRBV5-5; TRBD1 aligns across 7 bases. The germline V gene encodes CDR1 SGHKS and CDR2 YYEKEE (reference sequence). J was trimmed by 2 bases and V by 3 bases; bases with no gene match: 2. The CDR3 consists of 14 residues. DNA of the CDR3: TGTGCCAGCAGCTACAGGGGCGGCAATCAGCCCCAGCATTTT. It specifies CASSYRGGNQPQHF. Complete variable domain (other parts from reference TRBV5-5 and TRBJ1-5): DAGVTQSPTHLIKTRGQQVTLRCSPISGHKSVSWYQQVLGQGPQFIFQYYEKEERGRGNFPDRFSARQFPNYSSELNVNALLLGDSALYLCASSYRGGNQPQHFGDGTRLSIL.

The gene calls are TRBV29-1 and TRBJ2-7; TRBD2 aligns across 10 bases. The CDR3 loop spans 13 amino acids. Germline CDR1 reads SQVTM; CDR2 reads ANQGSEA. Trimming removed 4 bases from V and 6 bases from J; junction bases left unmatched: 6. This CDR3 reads CSVGASGSSEQYF. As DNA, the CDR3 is TGCAGCGTTGGTGCTAGCGGGAGTTCCGAGCAGTACTTC.

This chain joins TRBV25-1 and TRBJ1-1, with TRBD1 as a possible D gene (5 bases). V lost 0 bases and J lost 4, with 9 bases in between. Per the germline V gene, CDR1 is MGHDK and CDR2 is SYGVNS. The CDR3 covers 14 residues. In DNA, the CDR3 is TGTGCCAGCAGTGAATACCAGGGTATCACTGAAGCTTTCTTT. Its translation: CASSEYQGITEAFF.